This section outlines one T cell receptor (beta chain) sequence together with its context. The antigen is undetermined. The V gene end was trimmed by 4 bases and the J gene end by 5 bases; junction bases not matched to a gene: 6. The length of the CDR3 is 14 residues. Germline CDR1 is SGHDT and CDR2 is YYEEEE. The data belong to a study of cytomegalovirus exposure and HLA in healthy donors. General study results and limits: With high specificity and sensitivity, the classifier reportedly diagnosed cytomegalovirus status. Most TCR sequences were rare, but some public TCRs occurred in many donors. First-cohort TCR clusters were later found to tend to co-occur in the 120 or so validation repertoires. Researchers reported that a few CMV-associated chains were confirmed in vitro as CMV antigen-specific.

Assay used: immunoSEQ multiplex PCR; TCRdb lists only in-frame clones, some missing. The table records 76,000 or so clones, 94% of them present only once. Sequences were obtained from PBMCs. The receptor comes from a woman under 30 in good health and CMV-seropositive. The chain employs TRBV5-6 and TRBJ2-5; 9 nucleotides match TRBD1. CDR3 sequence: CASSVQGAGETQYF. The CDR3 region has the DNA TGTGCCAGCAGCGTACAGGGGGCCGGTGAGACCCAGTACTTC.